The T cell receptor (beta chain) described here comes from a study of control samples from healthy donors and cancer patients. The table came from immunoSEQ multiplex PCR; TCRdb's copy has only in-frame clones and leaves some out. The data contain 90,000 to 130,000 clones, 88% of them singletons. The source of this sequence is a woman aged 60-75 years with lung cancer. Sequencing was carried out using PBMCs.

For the CDR3, the DNA is TGTGCCAGCAGCGTAACGGTCTCCGGAAGCTCTGGGGCCAACGTCCTGACTTTC. This sequence encodes CASSVTVSGSSGANVLTF. The genes are TRBV9 and TRBJ2-6; D is unresolved. CDR3 length: 18 amino acids. Germline lookup yields CDR1 SGDLS and CDR2 YYNGEE. The ends were cut back, 1 base at V and 0 bases at J, with 14 bases in the middle. Together with reference TRBV9 and TRBJ2-6, the CDR3 gives the full variable domain: DSGVTQTPKHLITATGQRVTLRCSPRSGDLSVYWYQQSLDQGLQFLIQYYNGEERAKGNILERFSAQQFPDLHSELNLSSLELGDSALYFCASSVTVSGSSGANVLTFGAGSRLTVL.